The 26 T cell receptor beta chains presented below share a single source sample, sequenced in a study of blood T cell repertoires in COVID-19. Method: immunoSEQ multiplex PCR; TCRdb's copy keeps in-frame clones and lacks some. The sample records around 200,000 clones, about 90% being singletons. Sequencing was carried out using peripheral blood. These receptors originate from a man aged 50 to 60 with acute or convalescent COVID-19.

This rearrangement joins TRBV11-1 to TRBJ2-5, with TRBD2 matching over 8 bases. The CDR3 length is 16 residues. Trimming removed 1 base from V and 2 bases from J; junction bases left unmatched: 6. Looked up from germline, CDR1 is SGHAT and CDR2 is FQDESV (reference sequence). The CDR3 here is CASSLGAAGGQETQYF. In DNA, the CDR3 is TGTGCCAGCAGCTTAGGTGCGGCGGGGGGTCAAGAGACCCAGTACTTC.

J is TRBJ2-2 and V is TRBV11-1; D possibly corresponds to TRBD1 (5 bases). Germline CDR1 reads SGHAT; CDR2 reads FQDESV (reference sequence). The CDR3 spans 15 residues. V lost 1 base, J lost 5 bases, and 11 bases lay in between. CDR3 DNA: TGTGCCAGCAGCTTAGGGCAGGGAAGGACCGGGGAGCTGTTTTTT. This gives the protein CASSLGQGRTGELFF.

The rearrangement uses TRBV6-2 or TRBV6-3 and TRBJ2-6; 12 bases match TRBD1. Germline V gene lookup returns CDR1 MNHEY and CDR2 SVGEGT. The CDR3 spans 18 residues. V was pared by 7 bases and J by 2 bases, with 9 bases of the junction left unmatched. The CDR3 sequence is CASTPAGTGGPGANVLTF. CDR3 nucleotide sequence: TGTGCCAGCACCCCCGCCGGGACAGGGGGCCCTGGGGCCAACGTCCTGACTTTC.

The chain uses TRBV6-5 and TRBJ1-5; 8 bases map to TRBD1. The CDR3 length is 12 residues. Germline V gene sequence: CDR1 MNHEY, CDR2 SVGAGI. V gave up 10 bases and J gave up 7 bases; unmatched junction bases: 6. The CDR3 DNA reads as TGTGCCATCGGACAGGGAGGGCAGCCCCAGCATTTT. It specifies CAIGQGGQPQHF.

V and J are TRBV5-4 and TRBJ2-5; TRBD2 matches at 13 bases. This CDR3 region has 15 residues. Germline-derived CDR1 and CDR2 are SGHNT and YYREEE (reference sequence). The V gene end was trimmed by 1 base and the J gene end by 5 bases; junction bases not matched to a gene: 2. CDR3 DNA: TGTGCCAGCAGCTTGAAGACTAGCGGGAGGGAGACCCAGTACTTC. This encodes CASSLKTSGRETQYF.

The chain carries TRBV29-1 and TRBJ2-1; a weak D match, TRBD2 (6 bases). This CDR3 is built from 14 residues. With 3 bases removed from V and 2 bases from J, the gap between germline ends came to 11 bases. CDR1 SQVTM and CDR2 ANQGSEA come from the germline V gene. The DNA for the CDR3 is TGCAGCGTTGAGGCGGGGCTAACCTACAATGAGCAGTTCTTC. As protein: CSVEAGLTYNEQFF.

This chain's CDR3 is CASSDRRRSSGNTIYF. DNA for the CDR3: TGTGCCAGCAGTGACCGAAGGAGGAGCTCTGGAAACACCATATATTTT. This chain links TRBV25-1 with TRBJ1-3; D is uncertain. The V end lost 3 bases, the J end lost 0 bases, and 12 bases lay between the germline ends. Germline V CDR1 and CDR2: MGHDK, SYGVNS. CDR3 length: 16 residues.

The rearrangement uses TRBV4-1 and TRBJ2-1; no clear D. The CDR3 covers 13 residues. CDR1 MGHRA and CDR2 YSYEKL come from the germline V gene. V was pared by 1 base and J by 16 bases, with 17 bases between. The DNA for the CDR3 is TGCGCCAGCAGCCAAGCCCCCCGCGGCTCCCGCTTCTTC. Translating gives CASSQAPRGSRFF.

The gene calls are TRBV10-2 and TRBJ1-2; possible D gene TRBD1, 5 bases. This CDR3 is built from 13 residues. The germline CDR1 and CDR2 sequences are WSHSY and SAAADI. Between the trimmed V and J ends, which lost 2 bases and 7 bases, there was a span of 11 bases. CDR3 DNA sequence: TGCGCCAGCAGTGAGCCTGACAGCTTTGGCTACACCTTC. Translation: CASSEPDSFGYTF.

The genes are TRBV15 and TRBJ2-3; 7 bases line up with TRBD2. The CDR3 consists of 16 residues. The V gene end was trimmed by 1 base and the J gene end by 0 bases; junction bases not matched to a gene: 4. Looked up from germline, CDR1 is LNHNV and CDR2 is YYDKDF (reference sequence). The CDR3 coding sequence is TGTGCCACCAGCAGAGGGGGGGGACCTAGCACAGATACGCAGTATTTT. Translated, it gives CATSRGGGPSTDTQYF.

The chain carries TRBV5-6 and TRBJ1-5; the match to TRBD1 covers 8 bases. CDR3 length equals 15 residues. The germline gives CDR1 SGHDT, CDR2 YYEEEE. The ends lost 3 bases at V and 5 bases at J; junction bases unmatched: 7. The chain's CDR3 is CASSSGTGPHQPQHF. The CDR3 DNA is TGTGCCAGCAGCTCTGGGACAGGTCCCCATCAGCCCCAGCATTTT.

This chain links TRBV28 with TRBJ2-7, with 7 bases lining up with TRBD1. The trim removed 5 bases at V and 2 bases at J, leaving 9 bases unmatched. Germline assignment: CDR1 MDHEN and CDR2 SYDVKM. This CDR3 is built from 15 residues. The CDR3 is CASSPPDRVAYEQYF. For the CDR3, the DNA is TGTGCCAGCAGTCCCCCCGACAGGGTGGCCTACGAGCAGTACTTC. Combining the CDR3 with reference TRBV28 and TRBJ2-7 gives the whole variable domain DVKVTQSSRYLVKRTGEKVFLECVQDMDHENMFWYRQDPGLGLRLIYFSYDVKMKEKGDIPEGYSVSREKKERFSLILESASTNQTSMYLCASSPPDRVAYEQYFGPGTRLTVT.

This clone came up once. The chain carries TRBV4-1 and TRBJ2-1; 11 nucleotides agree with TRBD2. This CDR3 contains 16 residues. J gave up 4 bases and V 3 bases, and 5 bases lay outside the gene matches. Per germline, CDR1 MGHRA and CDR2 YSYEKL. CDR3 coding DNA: TGCGCCAGCAGCCATAGCGGGAGGGCCTATTACAATGAGCAGTTCTTC. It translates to CASSHSGRAYYNEQFF.

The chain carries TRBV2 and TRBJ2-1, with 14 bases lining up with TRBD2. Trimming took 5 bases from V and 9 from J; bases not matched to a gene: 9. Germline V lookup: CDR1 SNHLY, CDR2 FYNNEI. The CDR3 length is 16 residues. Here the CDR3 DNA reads TGTGCCAGCAGTTCGTTGACTAGCGGGAGGGCCGCTGAGCAGTTCTTC. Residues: CASSSLTSGRAAEQFF.

This CDR3 is CASSLDLAAPGNTIYF. The DNA for the CDR3 is TGTGCCAGCAGCTTAGATTTGGCGGCGCCTGGAAACACCATATATTTT. This sequence joins TRBV11-2 and TRBJ1-3; D is unresolved. Germline V lookup: CDR1 SGHAT, CDR2 FQNNGV. V dropped 0 bases and J dropped 2 bases, with 11 bases sitting between them. The CDR3 is made up of 16 amino acids.

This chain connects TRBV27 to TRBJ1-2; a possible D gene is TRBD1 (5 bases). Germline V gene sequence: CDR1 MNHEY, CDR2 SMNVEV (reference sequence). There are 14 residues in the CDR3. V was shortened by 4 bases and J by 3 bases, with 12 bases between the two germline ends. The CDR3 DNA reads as TGTGCCAGCAGTTGGGCGGGGGGAGACTATGGCTACACCTTC. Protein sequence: CASSWAGGDYGYTF.

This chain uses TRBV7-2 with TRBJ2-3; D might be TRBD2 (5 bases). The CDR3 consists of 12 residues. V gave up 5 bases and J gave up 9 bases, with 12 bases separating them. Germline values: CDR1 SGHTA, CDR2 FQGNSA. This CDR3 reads CASSMVPGTQYF. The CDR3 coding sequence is TGTGCCAGCAGCATGGTACCGGGGACGCAGTATTTT.

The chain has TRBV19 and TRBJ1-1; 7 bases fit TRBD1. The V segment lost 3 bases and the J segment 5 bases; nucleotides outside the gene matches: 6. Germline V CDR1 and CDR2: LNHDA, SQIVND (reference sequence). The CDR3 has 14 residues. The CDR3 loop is CASSMGRGRTEAFF. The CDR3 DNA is TGTGCCAGTAGTATGGGAAGGGGGCGGACTGAAGCTTTCTTT.

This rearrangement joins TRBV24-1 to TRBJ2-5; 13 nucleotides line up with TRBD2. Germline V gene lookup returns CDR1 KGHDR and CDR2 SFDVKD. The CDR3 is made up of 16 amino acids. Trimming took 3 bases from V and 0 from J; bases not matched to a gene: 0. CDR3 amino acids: CATSDGTSGDQETQYF. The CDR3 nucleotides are TGTGCCACCAGTGATGGGACTAGCGGGGACCAAGAGACCCAGTACTTC.

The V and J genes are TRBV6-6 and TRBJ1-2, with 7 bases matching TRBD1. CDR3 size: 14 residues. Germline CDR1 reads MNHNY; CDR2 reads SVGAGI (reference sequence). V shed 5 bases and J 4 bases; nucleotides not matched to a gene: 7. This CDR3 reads CASSTPQGGYGYTF. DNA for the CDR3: TGTGCCAGCAGTACGCCCCAGGGGGGCTATGGCTACACCTTC.

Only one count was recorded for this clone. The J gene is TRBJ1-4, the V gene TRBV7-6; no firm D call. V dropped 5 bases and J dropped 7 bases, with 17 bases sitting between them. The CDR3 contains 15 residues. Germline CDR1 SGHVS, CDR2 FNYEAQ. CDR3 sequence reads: CASSGGGSYGEKLFF. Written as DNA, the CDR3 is TGTGCCAGCAGCGGAGGTGGGAGCTATGGTGAAAAACTGTTTTTT.

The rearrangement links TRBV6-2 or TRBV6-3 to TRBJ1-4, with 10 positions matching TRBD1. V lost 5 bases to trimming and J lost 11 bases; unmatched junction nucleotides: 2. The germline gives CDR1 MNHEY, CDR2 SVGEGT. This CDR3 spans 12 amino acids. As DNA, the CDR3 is TGTGCCAGCAGTCGGACAGGGGGTAAACTGTTTTTT. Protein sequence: CASSRTGGKLFF.

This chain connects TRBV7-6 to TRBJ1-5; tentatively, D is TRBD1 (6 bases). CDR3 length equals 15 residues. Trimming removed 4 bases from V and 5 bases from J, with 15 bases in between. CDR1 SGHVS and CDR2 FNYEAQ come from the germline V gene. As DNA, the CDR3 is TGTGCCAGCAGCTCCCGACAGGTAGGGGATCAGCCCCAGCATTTT. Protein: CASSSRQVGDQPQHF. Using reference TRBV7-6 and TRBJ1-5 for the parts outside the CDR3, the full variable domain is GAGVSQSPRYKVTKRGQDVALRCDPISGHVSLYWYRQALGQGPEFLTYFNYEAQQDKSGLPNDRFSAERPEGSISTLTIQRTEQRDSAMYRCASSSRQVGDQPQHFGDGTRLSIL.

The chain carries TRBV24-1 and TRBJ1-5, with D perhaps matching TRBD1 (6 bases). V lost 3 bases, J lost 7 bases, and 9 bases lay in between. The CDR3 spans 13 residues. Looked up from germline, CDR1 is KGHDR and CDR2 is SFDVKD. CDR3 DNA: TGTGCCACCAGTGATACAGGGATCCAGCCCCAGCATTTT. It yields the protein CATSDTGIQPQHF.

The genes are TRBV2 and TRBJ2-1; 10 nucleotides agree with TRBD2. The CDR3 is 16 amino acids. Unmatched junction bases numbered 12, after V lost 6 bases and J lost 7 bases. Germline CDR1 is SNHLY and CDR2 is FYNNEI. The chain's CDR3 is CASSDSLAGAGNEQFF. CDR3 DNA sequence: TGTGCCAGCAGCGATTCTCTAGCGGGAGCTGGTAATGAGCAGTTCTTC.

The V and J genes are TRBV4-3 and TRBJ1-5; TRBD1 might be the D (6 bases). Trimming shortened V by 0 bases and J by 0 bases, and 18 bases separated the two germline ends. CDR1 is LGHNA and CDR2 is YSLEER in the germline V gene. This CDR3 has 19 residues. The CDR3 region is CASSQDPSTGTNSNQPQHF. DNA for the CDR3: TGCGCCAGCAGCCAAGACCCTTCGACAGGTACTAATAGCAATCAGCCCCAGCATTTT.